The 5 T cell receptor beta chains below all came from one sample that was sequenced in a study of cytomegalovirus exposure and HLA in healthy donors. The PCR was carried out with 60 Vbeta primers and 13 Jbeta primers. The protocol was immunoSEQ multiplex PCR, while the TCRdb copy is restricted to in-frame clones and leaves out a portion. In the table there are some 160,000 clones, around 78% of which are singletons. The specimen was PBMCs. The origin of the receptors is a woman aged 40 to 49 in good health and CMV-seropositive.

The chain combines TRBV11-1 with TRBJ1-2, with 7 bases identical to TRBD1. CDR1 is SGHAT, CDR2 FQDESV, per germline (reference sequence). The CDR3 extends over 14 amino acids. V shed 4 bases and J 6 bases; nucleotides not matched to a gene: 8. The CDR3 nucleotides read TGTGCCAGCAGCTCCCGACAGGGATCGGATGGCTACACCTTC. It is translated as CASSSRQGSDGYTF.

This chain connects TRBV28 to TRBJ2-7; no clear D gene. Germline CDR1 is MDHEN and CDR2 is SYDVKM. The length of the CDR3 is 11 residues. Trimming removed 10 bases at V and 3 bases at J, with 10 bases between. CDR3 loop: CATMGRYEQYF. In nucleotides, the CDR3 is TGTGCCACAATGGGCCGCTACGAGCAGTACTTC.

A word on this clone: Other DNA sequences within the sample encode an identical CDR3. The chain combines TRBV19 with TRBJ2-7; D gene ambiguous. With 6 bases removed from V and 0 bases from J, the gap between germline ends came to 9 bases. The CDR3 totals 13 residues. Per the germline V gene, CDR1 is LNHDA and CDR2 is SQIVND (reference sequence). This CDR3 reads CASRGRGSYEQYF. The CDR3 DNA sequence: TGTGCCAGTAGAGGCCGAGGCTCCTACGAGCAGTACTTC. The variable domain in full, with the rest retrieved from reference TRBV19 and TRBJ2-7, is DGGITQSPKYLFRKEGQNVTLSCEQNLNHDAMYWYRQDPGQGLRLIYYSQIVNDFQKGDIAEGYSVSREKKESFPLTVTSAQKNPTAFYLCASRGRGSYEQYFGPGTRLTVT.

Of note for this clone: The sample contains more than one DNA sequence encoding this CDR3. This chain joins TRBV7-3 and TRBJ2-1; TRBD2 might be the D (6 bases). The CDR3 extends over 14 amino acids. The germline V and J ends were trimmed by 2 bases and 4 bases, with 9 bases remaining between them. Germline CDR1 is SGHTA and CDR2 is FQGTGA. The CDR3 DNA reads as TGTGCCAGCAGCTTAGGTGGGGGGTACAATGAGCAGTTCTTC. It yields the protein CASSLGGGYNEQFF. Looking up the rest from reference TRBV7-3 and TRBJ2-1 gives the full variable domain: GAGVSQTPSNKVTEKGKYVELRCDPISGHTALYWYRQSLGQGPEFLIYFQGTGAADDSGLPNDRFFAVRPEGSVSTLKIQRTERGDSAVYLCASSLGGGYNEQFFGPGTRLTVL.

The gene calls are TRBV19 and TRBJ1-1; 9 bases map to TRBD1. The J segment lost 3 bases and the V segment lost 0 bases, leaving 17 bases of the junction unmatched. CDR1 is LNHDA and CDR2 is SQIVND in the germline V gene (reference sequence). This CDR3 is 20 amino acids long. Here the CDR3 DNA reads TGTGCCAGTAGTATAGATCTAATTCCCGGGACAGGGCTTGTGGACACTGAAGCTTTCTTT. This gives the protein CASSIDLIPGTGLVDTEAFF.